This T cell receptor (beta chain) was identified in a study of blood T cells in healthy people across ages. Sample-barcoded 5' priming and a J-beta primer mix drove a second PCR of roughly 6 to 12 cycles. TCRdb used MiXCR to reprocess the 5' RACE reads, holding one entry per CDR3 protein. The data hold some 1.8 million distinct CDR3 sequences, with more than 35% observed a single time. Unmatched junction bases numbered 16, after V lost 5 bases and J lost 5 bases. This CDR3 spans 17 amino acids. In germline, CDR1 is SGHTA, CDR2 FQGNSA. Donors gave ten milliliters of peripheral blood apiece. Study-wide findings and caveats: While age rose, TCR beta diversity per million T cells dropped in a roughly linear way.

This clonotype has more than one count but fewer than ten. Its antigen is still unknown. The TCR was taken from a human donor in good health. Material for sequencing was blood. This sequence joins TRBV7-2 and TRBJ1-1; TRBD1 matches at 8 bases. Written as DNA, the CDR3 is TGTGCCAGCAGCCCGAGGCCAGGGGGCGTCTTGGGGACTGAAGCTTTCTTT. This codes for CASSPRPGGVLGTEAFF.